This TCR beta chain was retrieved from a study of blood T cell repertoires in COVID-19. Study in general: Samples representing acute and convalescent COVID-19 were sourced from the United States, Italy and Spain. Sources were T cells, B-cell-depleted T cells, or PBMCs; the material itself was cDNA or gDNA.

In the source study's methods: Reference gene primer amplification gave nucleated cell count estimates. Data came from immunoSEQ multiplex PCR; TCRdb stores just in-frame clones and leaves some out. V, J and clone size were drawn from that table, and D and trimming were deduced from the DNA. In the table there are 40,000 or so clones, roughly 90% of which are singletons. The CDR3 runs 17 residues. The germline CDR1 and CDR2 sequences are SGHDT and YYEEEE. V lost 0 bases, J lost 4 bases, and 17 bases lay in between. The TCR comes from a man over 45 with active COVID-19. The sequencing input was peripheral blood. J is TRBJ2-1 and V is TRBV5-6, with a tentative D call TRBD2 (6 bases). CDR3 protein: CASSLAGSVYVYNEQFF. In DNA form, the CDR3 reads TGTGCCAGCAGCTTGGCCGGGAGCGTTTATGTTTACAATGAGCAGTTCTTC.